The subject of this entry is one TCR beta chain. Its antigen remains unidentified. Trimming cost V 2 bases and J 4 bases, with 8 bases left between them. Per the germline V gene, CDR1 is DFQATT and CDR2 is SNEGSKA (reference sequence). This CDR3 has 12 residues. This sample was included in a study of early T cells in non-severe SARS-CoV-2 infection. Study-wide results and limits: VDJdb matching skewed toward anti-spike CD8 responses, missing private and CD4 specificities.

Individual cDNA molecules each received unique molecular identifiers attached to them. MiXCR, run by TCRdb on the 5' RACE reads, gives a single entry per CDR3 protein. The table shows roughly 20,000 distinct CDR3 sequences, with about 5.5% occurring only once. Sequenced: whole blood. The chain employs TRBV20-1 and TRBJ1-1; D is ambiguous. The clonotype comes from an adult who was a healthcare worker with PCR-confirmed SARS-CoV-2 infection or an uninfected control (not recorded which). The CDR3 sequence is CSARSGTTEAFF. The CDR3 coding sequence is TGCAGTGCTAGAAGTGGAACCACTGAAGCTTTCTTT.